Below are 15 T cell receptor beta chains sequenced from a single sample in a study of glioma-infiltrating T cells. The iRepertoire nested amplicon-rescue multiplex PCR amplified TCR alpha and beta CDR3s from RNA. TCRdb reprocessed the multiplex PCR reads via MiXCR and lists one record per CDR3 protein. The sample has about 10,000 distinct CDR3 sequences, 45% to 65% seen once. Sequenced: glioma tissue, nonneoplastic brain tissue, or PBMCs (not recorded which). The receptors derive from a human donor with low-grade glioma or glioblastoma, undergoing nonglioma brain surgery, or in good health (not recorded which).

This clonotype was counted at least ten times. A much larger clone lies a single base off, so this may be a read error. The chain has TRBV20-1 and TRBJ2-5, with D perhaps given as TRBD1 or TRBD2 (5 bases each). CDR3 length equals 13 residues. Trimming cost V 6 bases and J 5 bases, with 16 bases left between them. CDR1 DFQATT and CDR2 SNEGSKA come from the germline V gene (reference sequence). The chain's CDR3 is CSAPFGAEETQYF. CDR3 nucleotide sequence: TGCAGTGCCCCGTTCGGGGCAGAGGAGACCCAGTACTTC.

A remark on this clonotype: One end of the junction fails to match germline, which may point to a read error. The chain links TRBV10-3 to TRBJ1-6; D is perhaps TRBD1 (6 bases). The length of the CDR3 is 17 residues. From germline, CDR1 is ENHRY and CDR2 SYGVKD. The chain's CDR3 is CAISEYRGSSYNSTLHF. DNA for the CDR3: TGTGCCATCAGTGAGTATAGGGGGTCCTCGTATAATTCAACCCTCCACTTT.

There are many counts of this clonotype. The V call is TRBV12-3 or TRBV12-4, the J call TRBJ1-1, with unresolved D. V lost 1 base and J lost 0, with 6 bases in between. This CDR3 is built from 14 residues. Written as DNA, the CDR3 is TGTGCCAGCAGTTTAGGTCTCTTGAACACTGAAGCTTTCTTT. It translates to CASSLGLLNTEAFF.

This clonotype was detected many times. J is TRBJ2-3 and V is TRBV29-1; 9 bases map to TRBD2. There are 15 residues in the CDR3. V lost 7 bases, J lost 0 bases, and 8 bases stayed unmatched. Germline loops: CDR1 SQVTM, CDR2 ANQGSEA. The CDR3, as DNA: TGCAGCGCCCCGGGCGCGGGAGGGAGCACAGATACGCAGTATTTT. Translated, it gives CSAPGAGGSTDTQYF.

As to this clonotype: One junction end does not reproduce the germline sequence, and a read error may be involved. The chain joins TRBV11-3 to TRBJ2-3, with D possibly TRBD2 on 6 matching bases. The germline V gene encodes CDR1 SGHNT and CDR2 YENEEA. There are 14 residues in the CDR3. CDR3 DNA sequence: TGTGCCAGCAGCTCATCGGGAGCATCAGATACTCAGTATTTT. This translates into CASSSSGASDTQYF.

As concerns this clonotype: An end of the junction differs from the germline gene, which may be a read error. J is TRBJ2-5 and V is TRBV19, with D tentatively TRBD2 (5 bases). The germline V gene has CDR1 LNHDA and CDR2 SQIVND (reference sequence). The CDR3 length is 15 residues. In DNA, the CDR3 is TGTGCCAGCAGTATTTCCAGCGGAACCAGGAAGGCCCAGTACTTC. Encoded protein: CASSISSGTRKAQYF.

The J gene is TRBJ2-2, the V gene TRBV28; D call uncertain. The germline CDR1 and CDR2 sequences are MDHEN and SYDVKM. This CDR3 is 16 amino acids long. V lost 4 bases to trimming and J lost 2 bases, with 14 bases between them. The CDR3 sequence is CASSSHYSANTGELFF. The CDR3 DNA reads as TGTGCCAGCAGTTCCCATTACAGTGCCAACACCGGGGAGCTGTTTTTT.

The V call is TRBV7-9, the J call TRBJ2-7; tentatively, D is TRBD2 (5 bases). The CDR3 runs 14 residues. Germline CDR1 SEHNR, CDR2 FQNEAQ (reference sequence). V lost 3 bases and J lost 4, with 13 bases in between. The CDR3 sequence: CASSLGRAEYEQYF. The CDR3 DNA reads as TGTGCCAGCAGCTTGGGGAGAGCGGAGTACGAGCAGTACTTC.

Notes on this clonotype: The conserved phenylalanine or tryptophan is not found at the CDR3 terminus, so this likely reflects a read error. The CDR3 is CSAQRYRLYDQYL. CDR3 bases: TGCAGTGCTCAGAGGTACAGACTCTACGATCAGTACCTC. The V and J genes are TRBV20-1 and TRBJ2-7, with D unclear. The CDR3 length is 13 residues. Germline loops: CDR1 DFQATT, CDR2 SNEGSKA (reference sequence).

A remark on this clonotype: Germline is not matched at one junction end, which may reflect a read error. The chain couples TRBV28 to TRBJ2-7, with D uncertain. This CDR3 is 15 amino acids long. CDR1 is MDHEN, CDR2 SYDVKM, per germline. The CDR3 loop reads CASSTHRAQSYEQYF. The CDR3 DNA sequence: TGTGCAAGCAGCACTCACCGGGCGCAGTCCTACGAGCAGTACTTC. Full variable domain (outside the CDR3, taken from reference TRBV28 and TRBJ2-7): DVKVTQSSRYLVKRTGEKVFLECVQDMDHENMFWYRQDPGLGLRLIYFSYDVKMKEKGDIPEGYSVSREKKERFSLILESASTNQTSMYLCASSTHRAQSYEQYFGPGTRLTVT.

In this sample, this clonotype turned up once. The genes are TRBV6-6 and TRBJ2-1; D remains unclear. The germline CDR1 and CDR2 sequences are MNHNY and SVGAGI (reference sequence). The CDR3 length is 15 residues. Trimming took off 3 bases at V and 5 bases at J, with 14 bases between the two ends. The CDR3 bases are TGTGCCAGCAGTTATAGTGAGAACACACACAATGAGCAGTTCTTC. Protein sequence: CASSYSENTHNEQFF.

By proportion, this clonotype is medium-sized (0.01 to 0.1%). The CDR3 nucleotides are TGCGCCAGCAGCCAAGATCGAGAGTTCAGCTCCTACGAGCAGTACTTC. This sequence encodes CASSQDREFSSYEQYF. This chain joins TRBV4-3 and TRBJ2-7; D unclear. This CDR3 has 16 residues. Per germline, CDR1 LGHNA and CDR2 YSLEER. Trimming stripped 0 bases from V and 0 bases from J, with 12 bases between.

This clonotype was detected many times. The CDR3 region has the DNA TGTGCCAGCAGGAATCAGGGAAGCGGCTACACCTTC. It translates to CASRNQGSGYTF. The J gene is TRBJ1-2, the V gene TRBV12-3 or TRBV12-4; D might be TRBD1 (5 bases). This CDR3 is 12 amino acids long. V was pared by 6 bases and J by 8 bases, with 13 bases between.

This clonotype is medium-sized by share. The chain joins TRBV4-1 to TRBJ2-7; 11 bases match TRBD2. V trimming: 2 bases; J trimming: 6 bases; junction bases outside the gene matches: 9. Germline V lookup: CDR1 MGHRA, CDR2 YSYEKL. The CDR3 runs 16 residues. The CDR3 reads CASSQTLAGVKSEQYF. CDR3 DNA: TGCGCCAGCAGCCAAACACTAGCGGGAGTGAAAAGCGAGCAGTACTTC.

As for this clonotype: The junction departs from the called germline gene at one end, perhaps through a read error. DNA for the CDR3: TGTACCAGTAGTCATGCGGGAGGGCCTGCCAGTGAGCAGTTCTTC. Its protein is CTSSHAGGPASEQFF. The genes are TRBV19 and TRBJ2-1, with 9 bases identical to TRBD2. Per germline, CDR1 LNHDA and CDR2 SQIVND (reference sequence). This CDR3 spans 15 amino acids.